This TCR beta chain was obtained from a study of shared clonotypes between healthy human individuals. Germline V gene data show CDR1 as LNHNV and CDR2 as YYDKDF (reference sequence). V lost 6 bases and J 4 bases, leaving 12 bases between the germline ends. This CDR3 comprises 13 residues. TCRdb's table, derived via immunoSEQ multiplex PCR, lists solely in-frame clones and lacks some. The data contain 2,500,000 or so clones, around 90% of them singletons. The clonotype was recovered from a man younger than 35 in good health. Some clones in this sample may be carry-over from other donors' samples. Sequenced sample: naive CD4+ T cells from PBMCs. Subset denoted: CD45RA+ positively selected. The chain combines TRBV15 with TRBJ1-1; a weak D match, TRBD1 (5 bases). CDR3 sequence: CATRAGGGTEAFF. Here the CDR3 DNA reads TGTGCCACCAGGGCGGGGGGGGGCACTGAAGCTTTCTTT.